What follows describes a single TCR beta chain. This table comes from immunoSEQ multiplex PCR, and its TCRdb copy is limited to in-frame clones, with some not included. The table has 2 million to 2.5 million clones, approximately 94% seen once; the top ten hold roughly 0.13%. V was pared by 1 base and J by 3 bases, with 5 bases of the junction left unmatched. Germline lookup yields CDR1 SGHRS and CDR2 YFSETQ. CDR3 length equals 15 residues. This sample is part of a study of shared clonotypes between healthy human individuals. V gene TRBV5-1 combines with J gene TRBJ2-7, with TRBD1 matching over 9 bases. The source of this sequence is a man between 18 and 29 years old in good health. Material for sequencing was naive CD4+ T cells sorted from blood. Documented subset: CD45RA+ positively selected. The CDR3 nucleotides read TGCGCCAGCAGCTTGAGTTGGGACAGGGACTACGAGCAGTACTTC. Encoded protein: CASSLSWDRDYEQYF. Using reference TRBV5-1 and TRBJ2-7 for the parts outside the CDR3, the full variable domain is KAGVTQTPRYLIKTRGQQVTLSCSPISGHRSVSWYQQTPGQGLQFLFEYFSETQRNKGNFPGRFSGRQFSNSRSEMNVSTLELGDSALYLCASSLSWDRDYEQYFGPGTRLTVT.